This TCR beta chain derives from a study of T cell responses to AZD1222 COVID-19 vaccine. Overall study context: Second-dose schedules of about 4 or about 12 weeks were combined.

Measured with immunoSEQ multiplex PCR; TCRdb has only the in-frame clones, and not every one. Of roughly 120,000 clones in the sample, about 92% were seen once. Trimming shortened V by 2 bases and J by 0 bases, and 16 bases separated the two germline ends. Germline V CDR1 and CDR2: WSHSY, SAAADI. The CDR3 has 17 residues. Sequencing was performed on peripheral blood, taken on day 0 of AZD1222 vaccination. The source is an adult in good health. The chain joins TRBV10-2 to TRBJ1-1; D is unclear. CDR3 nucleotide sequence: TGCGCCAGCAGTGAGGTTCCAACAGTGAGCATGAACACTGAAGCTTTCTTT. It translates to CASSEVPTVSMNTEAFF.